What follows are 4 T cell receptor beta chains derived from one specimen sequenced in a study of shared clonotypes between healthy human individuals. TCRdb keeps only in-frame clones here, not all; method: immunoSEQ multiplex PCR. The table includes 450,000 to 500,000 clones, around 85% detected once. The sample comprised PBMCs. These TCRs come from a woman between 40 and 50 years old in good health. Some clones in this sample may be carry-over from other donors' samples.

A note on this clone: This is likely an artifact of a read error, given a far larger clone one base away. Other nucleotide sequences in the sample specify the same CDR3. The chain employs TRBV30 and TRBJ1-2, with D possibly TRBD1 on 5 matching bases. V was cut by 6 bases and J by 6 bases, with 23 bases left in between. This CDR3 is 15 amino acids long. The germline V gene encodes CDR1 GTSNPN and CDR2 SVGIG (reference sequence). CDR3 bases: TGTGCCTGCCTCTGGGGCTCCGGGGAAGTCCATGGCTACACCTTC. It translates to CACLWGSGEVHGYTF.

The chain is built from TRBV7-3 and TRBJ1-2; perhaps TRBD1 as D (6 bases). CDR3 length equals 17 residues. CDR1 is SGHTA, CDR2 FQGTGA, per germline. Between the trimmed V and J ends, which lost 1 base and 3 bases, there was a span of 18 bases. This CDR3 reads CASSLNAGTTGDYGYTF. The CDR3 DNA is TGTGCCAGCAGCTTAAACGCCGGGACAACCGGGGACTATGGCTACACCTTC. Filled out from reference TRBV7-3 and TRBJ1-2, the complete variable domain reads GAGVSQTPSNKVTEKGKYVELRCDPISGHTALYWYRQSLGQGPEFLIYFQGTGAADDSGLPNDRFFAVRPEGSVSTLKIQRTERGDSAVYLCASSLNAGTTGDYGYTFGSGTRLTVV.

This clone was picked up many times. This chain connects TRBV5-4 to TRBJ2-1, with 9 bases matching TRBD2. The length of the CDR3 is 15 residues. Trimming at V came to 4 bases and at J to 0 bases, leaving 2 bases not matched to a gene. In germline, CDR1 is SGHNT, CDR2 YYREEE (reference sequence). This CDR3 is CASSQAGGSYNEQFF. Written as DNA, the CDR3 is TGTGCCAGCAGCCAAGCGGGAGGCTCCTACAATGAGCAGTTCTTC.

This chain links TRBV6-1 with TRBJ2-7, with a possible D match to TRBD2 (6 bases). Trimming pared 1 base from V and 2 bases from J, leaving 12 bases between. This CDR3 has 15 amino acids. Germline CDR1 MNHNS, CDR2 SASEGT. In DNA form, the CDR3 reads TGTGCCAGCAGTGAAGGGGAGGTCCTGACCTACGAGCAGTACTTC. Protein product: CASSEGEVLTYEQYF.